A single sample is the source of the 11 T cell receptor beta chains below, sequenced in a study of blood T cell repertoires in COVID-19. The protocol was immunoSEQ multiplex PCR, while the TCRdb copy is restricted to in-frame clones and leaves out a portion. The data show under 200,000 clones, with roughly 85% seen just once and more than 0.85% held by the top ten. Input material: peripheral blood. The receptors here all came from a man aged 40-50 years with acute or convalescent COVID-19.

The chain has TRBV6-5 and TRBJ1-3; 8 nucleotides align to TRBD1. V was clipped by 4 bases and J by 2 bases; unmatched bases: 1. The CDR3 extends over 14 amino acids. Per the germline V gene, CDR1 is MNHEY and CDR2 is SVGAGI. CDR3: CASSSDRAGNTIYF. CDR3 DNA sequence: TGTGCCAGCAGTTCGGACAGGGCTGGAAACACCATATATTTT.

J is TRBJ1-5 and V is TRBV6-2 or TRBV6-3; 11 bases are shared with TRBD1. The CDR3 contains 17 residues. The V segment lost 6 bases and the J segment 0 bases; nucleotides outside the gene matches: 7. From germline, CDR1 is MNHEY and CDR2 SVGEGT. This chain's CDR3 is CASSSGTGGYSNQPQHF. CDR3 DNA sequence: TGTGCCAGCAGCTCCGGGACAGGGGGTTATAGCAATCAGCCCCAGCATTTT.

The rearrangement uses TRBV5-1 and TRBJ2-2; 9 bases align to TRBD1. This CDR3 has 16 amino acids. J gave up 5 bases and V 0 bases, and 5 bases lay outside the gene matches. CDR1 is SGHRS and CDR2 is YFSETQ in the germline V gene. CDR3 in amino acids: CASSLETTGGTGELFF. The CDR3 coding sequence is TGCGCCAGCAGCTTGGAAACGACAGGGGGGACCGGGGAGCTGTTTTTT.

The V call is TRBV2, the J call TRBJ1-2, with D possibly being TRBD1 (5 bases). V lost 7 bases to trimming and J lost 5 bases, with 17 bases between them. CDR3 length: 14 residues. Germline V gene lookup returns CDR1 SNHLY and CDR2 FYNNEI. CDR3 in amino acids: CASIRTPLTYGYTF. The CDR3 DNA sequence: TGTGCCAGCATAAGGACACCACTTACGTATGGCTACACCTTC.

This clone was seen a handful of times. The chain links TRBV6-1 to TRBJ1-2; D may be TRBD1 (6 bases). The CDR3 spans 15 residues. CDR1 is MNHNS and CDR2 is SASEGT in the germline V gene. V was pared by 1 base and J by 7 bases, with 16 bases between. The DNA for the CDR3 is TGTGCCAGCAGTGAAGGGGGGACATTAGCTGGTGGCTACACCTTC. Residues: CASSEGGTLAGGYTF.

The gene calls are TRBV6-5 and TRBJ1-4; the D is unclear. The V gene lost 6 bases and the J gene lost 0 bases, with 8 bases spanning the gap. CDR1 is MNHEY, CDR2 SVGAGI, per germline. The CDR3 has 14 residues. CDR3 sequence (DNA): TGTGCCAGCAGGAGGGATGCAACTAATGAAAAACTGTTTTTT. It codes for CASRRDATNEKLFF.

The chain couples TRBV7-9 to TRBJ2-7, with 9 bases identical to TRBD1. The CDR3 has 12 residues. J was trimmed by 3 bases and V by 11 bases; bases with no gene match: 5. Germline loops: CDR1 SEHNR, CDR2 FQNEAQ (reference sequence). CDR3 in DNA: TGTGCCTCCGGGACAGGGAGCTACGAGCAGTACTTC. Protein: CASGTGSYEQYF.

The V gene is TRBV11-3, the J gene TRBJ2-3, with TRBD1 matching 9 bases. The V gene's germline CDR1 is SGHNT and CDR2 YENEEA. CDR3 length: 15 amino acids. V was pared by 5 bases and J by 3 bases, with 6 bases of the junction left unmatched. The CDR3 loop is CASSVDRGRTDTQYF. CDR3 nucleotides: TGTGCCAGCAGCGTTGACAGGGGGAGGACAGATACGCAGTATTTT.

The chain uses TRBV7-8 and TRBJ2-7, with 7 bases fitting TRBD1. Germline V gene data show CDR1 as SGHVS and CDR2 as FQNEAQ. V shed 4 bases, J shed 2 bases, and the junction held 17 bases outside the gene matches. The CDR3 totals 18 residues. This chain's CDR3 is CASSSMITRQGSTYEQYF. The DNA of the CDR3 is TGTGCCAGCAGCTCGATGATTACCAGACAGGGATCAACCTACGAGCAGTACTTC.

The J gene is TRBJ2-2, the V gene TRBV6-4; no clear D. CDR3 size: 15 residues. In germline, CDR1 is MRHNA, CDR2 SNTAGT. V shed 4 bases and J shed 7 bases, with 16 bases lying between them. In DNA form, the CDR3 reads TGTGCCAGCAGTGTCTCTGTCGGGTACGGCGGGGAGCTGTTTTTT. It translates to CASSVSVGYGGELFF.

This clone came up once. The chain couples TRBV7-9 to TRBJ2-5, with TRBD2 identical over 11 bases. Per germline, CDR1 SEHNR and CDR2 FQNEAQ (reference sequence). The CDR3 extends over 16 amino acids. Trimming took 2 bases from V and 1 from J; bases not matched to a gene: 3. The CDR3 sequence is CASSLRLAGSQETQYF. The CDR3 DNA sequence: TGTGCCAGCAGCTTAAGACTAGCGGGGAGCCAAGAGACCCAGTACTTC.